Shown below are 13 T cell receptor beta chains from a single sample sequenced in a study of T-cell reconstitution after alpha-beta-depleted transplantation in children. Researchers prepared the TCRbeta library using unique molecular identifiers, the study reports. TCRdb processed the PCR reads anew with MiXCR; each CDR3 protein has one entry. The table has some 200,000 distinct CDR3 sequences, about 6.4% seen once; the top ten hold approximately 3%. The sample in question was PBMCs from the stem cell graft donor, obtained from the stem cell graft. All receptors derive from a human donor who donated a stem cell graft to a child with Wiskott-Aldrich syndrome.

This chain uses TRBV5-4 with TRBJ2-2; D may match TRBD1 or TRBD2 (6 bases each). Trimming pared 7 bases from V and 0 bases from J, leaving 10 bases between. This CDR3 is 14 amino acids long. CDR1 and CDR2 (germline): SGHNT, YYREEE (reference sequence). The CDR3 DNA sequence: TGTGCCAGCGCCGGGGGCCCGAACACCGGGGAGCTGTTTTTT. As protein: CASAGGPNTGELFF.

This clonotype has at least ten counts. The J gene is TRBJ2-7, the V gene TRBV29-1, with 7 positions matching TRBD1. The CDR3 length is 11 residues. Trimming removed 5 bases from V and 11 bases from J; junction bases left unmatched: 9. CDR1 SQVTM and CDR2 ANQGSEA come from the germline V gene. The CDR3 DNA is TGCAGCGTTTACCAAAGGGGGCTTGAGTACTTC. Translating gives CSVYQRGLEYF.

This clonotype was seen many times. The chain is built from TRBV10-3 and TRBJ2-3; D is perhaps TRBD1 or TRBD2 (7 bases each). Germline CDR1 ENHRY, CDR2 SYGVKD. This CDR3 has 18 amino acids. V lost 0 bases, J lost 2 bases, and 18 bases lay in between. CDR3 bases: TGTGCCATCAGTGAGTCGCGTAGGGGGCGACTAGCCACAGATACGCAGTATTTT. It translates to CAISESRRGRLATDTQYF.

At least ten counts were recorded for this clonotype. This rearrangement joins TRBV20-1 to TRBJ1-1; D might be TRBD1 (6 bases). The V gene's germline CDR1 is DFQATT and CDR2 SNEGSKA (reference sequence). The CDR3 has 16 residues. The ends were cut back, 1 base at V and 0 bases at J, with 15 bases in the middle. CDR3 region: CSARVGGPGMNTEAFF. The CDR3 nucleotides are TGCAGTGCTAGAGTAGGGGGGCCGGGGATGAACACTGAAGCTTTCTTT.

There are many counts of this clonotype. V usage is TRBV11-2 and J usage is TRBJ2-3, with a tentative D call TRBD1 (6 bases). Trimming took 2 bases from V and 6 from J, leaving 24 bases between them. The CDR3 spans 18 residues. The germline V gene encodes CDR1 SGHAT and CDR2 FQNNGV. In nucleotides, the CDR3 is TGTGCCAGCAGCTTAAGGGGCCCCCTAGCACCGCAGGGGGATACGCAGTATTTT. Translated: CASSLRGPLAPQGDTQYF.

This clonotype was seen ten or more times. The rearrangement uses TRBV11-1 and TRBJ2-1; D may be TRBD1 or TRBD2 (5 bases each). Germline V gives CDR1 SGHAT, CDR2 FQDESV (reference sequence). Trimming pared 3 bases from V and 2 bases from J, leaving 23 bases between. The CDR3 sequence is 19 residues long. CDR3 coding DNA: TGTGCCAGCAGCTTCCGGGACGCAGGATTTCCGAACGCCTACAATGAGCAGTTCTTC. This gives the protein CASSFRDAGFPNAYNEQFF. Complete variable domain (other parts from reference TRBV11-1 and TRBJ2-1): EAEVAQSPRYKITEKSQAVAFWCDPISGHATLYWYRQILGQGPELLVQFQDESVVDDSQLPKDRFSAERLKGVDSTLKIQPAELGDSAMYLCASSFRDAGFPNAYNEQFFGPGTRLTVL.

This clonotype has a count of ten or more. This chain uses TRBV20-1 with TRBJ1-2; 7 nucleotides agree with TRBD1. The CDR3 has 14 residues. J lost 6 bases, V lost 5 bases, and 12 bases had no gene match. CDR1 is DFQATT and CDR2 is SNEGSKA in the germline V gene (reference sequence). The chain's CDR3 is CSAHRQQGRDGYTF. CDR3 nucleotide sequence: TGCAGTGCTCACCGACAACAGGGGAGGGATGGCTACACCTTC.

This clonotype occurred many times. The CDR3 is CAISGLQGGEQYF. The CDR3 region has the DNA TGTGCCATCAGTGGCCTTCAAGGAGGCGAGCAGTACTTC. The chain recombines TRBV10-3 with TRBJ2-7; weak D call: TRBD2 (5 bases). V lost 4 bases and J 6 bases, leaving 13 bases between the germline ends. CDR3 length: 13 amino acids. The germline V gene encodes CDR1 ENHRY and CDR2 SYGVKD.

A few counts support this clonotype. V is TRBV29-1 and J is TRBJ1-1; TRBD1 matches 9 bases. The germline CDR1 and CDR2 sequences are SQVTM and ANQGSEA. V shed 4 bases and J 11 bases; nucleotides not matched to a gene: 11. This CDR3 comprises 13 residues. CDR3: CSVARDRATGAFF. As DNA, the CDR3 is TGCAGCGTTGCCCGGGACAGGGCCACGGGGGCTTTCTTT.

This clonotype came up many times. The genes are TRBV7-6 and TRBJ2-7; no firm D call. The CDR3 sequence is 14 residues long. The V gene's germline CDR1 is SGHVS and CDR2 FNYEAQ. Deletions cut 5 bases from V and 0 bases from J, with 11 bases between. In DNA form, the CDR3 reads TGTGCCAGCAGCCCCCTCCTTGGCTCCTACGAGCAGTACTTC. Translation gives CASSPLLGSYEQYF.

V gene TRBV14 combines with J gene TRBJ2-1, with 9 positions matching TRBD2. Germline values: CDR1 SGHDN, CDR2 FVKESK. Losses at the gene ends were 6 bases for V and 4 bases for J; bases not matched to a gene: 10. The CDR3 totals 16 residues. Here the CDR3 reads CASRRGLALGYNEQFF. The CDR3 nucleotides read TGTGCCAGCAGACGGGGACTAGCATTAGGATACAATGAGCAGTTCTTC.

This clonotype showed up many times. This chain links TRBV27 with TRBJ2-1; 13 bases match TRBD2. Losses at the gene ends were 5 bases for V and 0 bases for J; bases not matched to a gene: 10. Germline CDR1 reads MNHEY; CDR2 reads SMNVEV (reference sequence). The CDR3 length is 19 residues. The CDR3 DNA sequence: TGTGCCAGCAGTCTGAGGGGACTAGCGGGATCGAGCTCCTACAATGAGCAGTTCTTC. Its translation is CASSLRGLAGSSSYNEQFF.

This clonotype was recorded at least ten times. The chain combines TRBV12-3 or TRBV12-4 with TRBJ2-3; 10 bases are a match to TRBD2. Trimming at V came to 5 bases and at J to 5 bases, leaving 7 bases not matched to a gene. This CDR3 comprises 15 residues. CDR3 region: CASSVSSGSIDTQYF. CDR3 bases: TGTGCCAGCAGTGTCTCTAGCGGGAGTATAGATACGCAGTATTTT.